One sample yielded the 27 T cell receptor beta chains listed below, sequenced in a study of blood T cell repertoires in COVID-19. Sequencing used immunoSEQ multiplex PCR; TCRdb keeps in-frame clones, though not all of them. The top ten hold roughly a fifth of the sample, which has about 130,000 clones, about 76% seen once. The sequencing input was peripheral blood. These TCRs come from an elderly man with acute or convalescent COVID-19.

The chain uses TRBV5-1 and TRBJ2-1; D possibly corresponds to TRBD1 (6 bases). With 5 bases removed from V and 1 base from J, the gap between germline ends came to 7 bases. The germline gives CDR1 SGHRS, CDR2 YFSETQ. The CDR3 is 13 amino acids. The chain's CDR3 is CASRQGSYNEQFF. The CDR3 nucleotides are TGCGCCAGCAGGCAGGGGTCCTACAATGAGCAGTTCTTC.

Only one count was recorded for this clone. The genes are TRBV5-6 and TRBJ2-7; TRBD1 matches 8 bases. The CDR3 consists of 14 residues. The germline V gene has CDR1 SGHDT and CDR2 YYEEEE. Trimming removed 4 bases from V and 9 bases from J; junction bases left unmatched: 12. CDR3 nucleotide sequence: TGTGCCAGCAGCCCCGGGACAGGACTCCCCGGGCAGTACTTC. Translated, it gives CASSPGTGLPGQYF.

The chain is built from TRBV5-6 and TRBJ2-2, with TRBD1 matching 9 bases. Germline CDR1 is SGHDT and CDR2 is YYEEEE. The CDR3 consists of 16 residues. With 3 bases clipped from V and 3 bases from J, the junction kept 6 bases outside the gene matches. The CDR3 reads CASSSGTGRDTGELFF. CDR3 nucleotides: TGTGCCAGCAGCTCCGGGACAGGGAGGGACACCGGGGAGCTGTTTTTT.

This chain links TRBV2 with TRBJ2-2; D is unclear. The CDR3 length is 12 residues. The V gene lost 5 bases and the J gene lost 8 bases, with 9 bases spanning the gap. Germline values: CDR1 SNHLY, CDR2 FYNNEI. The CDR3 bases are TGTGCCAGCAGTCCTGACTCAGGGGAGCTGTTTTTT. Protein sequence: CASSPDSGELFF.

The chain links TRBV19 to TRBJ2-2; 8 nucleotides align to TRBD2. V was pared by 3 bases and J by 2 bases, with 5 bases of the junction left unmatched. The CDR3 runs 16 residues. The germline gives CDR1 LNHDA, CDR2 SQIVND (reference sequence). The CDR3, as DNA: TGTGCCAGTAGTATGTTCGCGGGGGGAAACACCGGGGAGCTGTTTTTT. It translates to CASSMFAGGNTGELFF.

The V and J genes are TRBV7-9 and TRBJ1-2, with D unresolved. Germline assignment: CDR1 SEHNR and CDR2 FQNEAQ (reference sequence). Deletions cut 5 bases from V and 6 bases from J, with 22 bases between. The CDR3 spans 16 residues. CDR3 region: CASSPPDALGSNGYTF. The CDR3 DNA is TGTGCCAGCAGCCCACCTGACGCTCTGGGGAGTAATGGCTACACCTTC.

CDR3 sequence: CASRWTVPGYGYTF. CDR3 nucleotides: TGTGCCAGCAGATGGACAGTACCTGGCTATGGCTACACCTTC. The V gene is TRBV5-8, the J gene TRBJ1-2; the D gene is possibly TRBD1 (6 bases). V was trimmed by 5 bases and J by 4 bases, leaving 15 bases between them. Germline CDR1 is SGHTS and CDR2 is YDEGEE. CDR3 length: 14 residues.

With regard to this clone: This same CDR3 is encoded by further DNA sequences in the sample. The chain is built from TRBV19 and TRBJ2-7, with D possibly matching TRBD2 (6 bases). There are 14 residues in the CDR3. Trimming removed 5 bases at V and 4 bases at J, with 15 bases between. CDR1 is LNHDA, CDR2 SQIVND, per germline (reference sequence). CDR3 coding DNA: TGTGCCAGTAGTGTTGGGACTTTGAATTACGAGCAGTACTTC. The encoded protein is CASSVGTLNYEQYF.

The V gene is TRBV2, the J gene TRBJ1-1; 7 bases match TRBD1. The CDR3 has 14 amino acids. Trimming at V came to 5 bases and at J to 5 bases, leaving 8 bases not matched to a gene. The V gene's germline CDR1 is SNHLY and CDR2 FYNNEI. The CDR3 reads CASSRQGKGTEAFF. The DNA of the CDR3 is TGTGCCAGCAGTAGACAGGGAAAAGGGACTGAAGCTTTCTTT.

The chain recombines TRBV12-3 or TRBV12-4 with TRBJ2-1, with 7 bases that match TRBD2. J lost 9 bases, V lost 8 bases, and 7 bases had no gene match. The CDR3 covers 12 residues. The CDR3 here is CASRLGGGEQFF. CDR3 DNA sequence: TGTGCCAGCCGGCTTGGGGGGGGTGAGCAGTTCTTC.

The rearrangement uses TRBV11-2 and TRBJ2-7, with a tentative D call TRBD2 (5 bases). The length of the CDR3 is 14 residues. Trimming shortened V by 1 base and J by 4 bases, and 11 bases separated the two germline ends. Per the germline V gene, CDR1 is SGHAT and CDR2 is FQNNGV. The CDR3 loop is CASSLAGNRYEQYF. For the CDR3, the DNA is TGTGCCAGCAGCTTAGCCGGGAACCGTTACGAGCAGTACTTC.

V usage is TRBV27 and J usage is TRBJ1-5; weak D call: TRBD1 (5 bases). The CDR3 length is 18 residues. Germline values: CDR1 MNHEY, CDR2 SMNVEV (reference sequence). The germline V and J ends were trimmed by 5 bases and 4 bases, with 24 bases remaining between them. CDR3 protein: CASSPHGGDFGINQPQHF. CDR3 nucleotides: TGTGCCAGCAGTCCCCATGGGGGGGACTTTGGTATAAATCAGCCCCAGCATTTT.

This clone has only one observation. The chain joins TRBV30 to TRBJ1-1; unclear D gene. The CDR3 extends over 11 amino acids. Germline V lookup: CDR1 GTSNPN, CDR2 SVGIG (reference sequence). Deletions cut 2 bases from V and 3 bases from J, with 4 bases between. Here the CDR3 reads CAWSPYTEAFF. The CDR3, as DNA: TGTGCCTGGAGTCCGTACACTGAAGCTTTCTTT.

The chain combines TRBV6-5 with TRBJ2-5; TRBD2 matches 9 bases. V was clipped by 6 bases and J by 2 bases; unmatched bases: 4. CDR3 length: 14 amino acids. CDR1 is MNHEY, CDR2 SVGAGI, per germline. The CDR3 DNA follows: TGTGCCAGCAGGGGGCGGGGGGGGCAAGAGACCCAGTACTTC. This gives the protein CASRGRGGQETQYF.

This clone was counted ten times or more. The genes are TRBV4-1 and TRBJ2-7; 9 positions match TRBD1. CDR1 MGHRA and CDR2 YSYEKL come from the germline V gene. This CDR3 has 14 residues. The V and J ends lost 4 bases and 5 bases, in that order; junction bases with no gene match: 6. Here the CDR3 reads CASSPPGQGDEQYF. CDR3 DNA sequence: TGCGCCAGCAGCCCTCCGGGACAGGGCGACGAGCAGTACTTC.

The CDR3 loop reads CASSGGEGPNSPLHF. The CDR3, as DNA: TGTGCCAGCAGTGGTGGGGAGGGACCTAATTCACCCCTCCACTTT. The chain carries TRBV5-4 and TRBJ1-6; tentatively, D is TRBD1 (5 bases). Trimming pared 5 bases from V and 6 bases from J, leaving 15 bases between. Germline CDR1 and CDR2: SGHNT and YYREEE (reference sequence). The CDR3 is 15 residues long. Together with reference TRBV5-4 and TRBJ1-6, the CDR3 gives the full variable domain: ETGVTQSPTHLIKTRGQQVTLRCSSQSGHNTVSWYQQALGQGPQFIFQYYREEENGRGNFPPRFSGLQFPNYSSELNVNALELDDSALYLCASSGGEGPNSPLHFGNGTRLTVT.

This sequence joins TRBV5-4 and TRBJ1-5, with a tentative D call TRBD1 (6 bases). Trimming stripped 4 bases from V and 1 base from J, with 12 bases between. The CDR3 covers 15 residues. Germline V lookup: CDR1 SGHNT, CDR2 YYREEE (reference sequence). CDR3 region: CASSLGTSSNQPQHF. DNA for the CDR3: TGTGCCAGCAGCCTCGGGACATCAAGCAATCAGCCCCAGCATTTT.

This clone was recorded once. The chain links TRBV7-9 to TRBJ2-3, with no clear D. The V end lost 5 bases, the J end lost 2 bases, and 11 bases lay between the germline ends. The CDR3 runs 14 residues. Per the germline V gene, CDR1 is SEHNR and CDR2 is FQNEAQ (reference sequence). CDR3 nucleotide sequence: TGTGCCAGCAGCGCGGAAGGTATCACAGATACGCAGTATTTT. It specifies CASSAEGITDTQYF.

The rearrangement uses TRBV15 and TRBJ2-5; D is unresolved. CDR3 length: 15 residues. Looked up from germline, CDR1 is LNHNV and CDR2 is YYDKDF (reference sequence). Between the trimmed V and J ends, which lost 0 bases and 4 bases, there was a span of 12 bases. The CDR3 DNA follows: TGTGCCACCAGCAGAGATCAGACCCCAGGAGAGACCCAGTACTTC. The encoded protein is CATSRDQTPGETQYF.

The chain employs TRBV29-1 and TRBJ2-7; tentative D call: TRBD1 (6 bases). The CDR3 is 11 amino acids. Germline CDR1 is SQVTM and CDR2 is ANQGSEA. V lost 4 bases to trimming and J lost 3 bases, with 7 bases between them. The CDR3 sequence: CSVGDNYEQYF. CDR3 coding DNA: TGCAGCGTTGGGGACAACTACGAGCAGTACTTC.

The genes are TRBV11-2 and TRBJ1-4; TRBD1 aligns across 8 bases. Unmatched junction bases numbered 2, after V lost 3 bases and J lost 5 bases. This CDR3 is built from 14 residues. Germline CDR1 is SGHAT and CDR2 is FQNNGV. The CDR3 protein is CASSLQGANEKLFF. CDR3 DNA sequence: TGTGCCAGCAGCTTGCAGGGGGCGAATGAAAAACTGTTTTTT.

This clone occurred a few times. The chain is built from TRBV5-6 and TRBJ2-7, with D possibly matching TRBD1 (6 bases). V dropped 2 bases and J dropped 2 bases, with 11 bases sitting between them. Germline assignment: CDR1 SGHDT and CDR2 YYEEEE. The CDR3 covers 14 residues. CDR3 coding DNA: TGTGCCAGCAGCTTTTTAGGGGGAACCTACGAGCAGTACTTC. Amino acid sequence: CASSFLGGTYEQYF.

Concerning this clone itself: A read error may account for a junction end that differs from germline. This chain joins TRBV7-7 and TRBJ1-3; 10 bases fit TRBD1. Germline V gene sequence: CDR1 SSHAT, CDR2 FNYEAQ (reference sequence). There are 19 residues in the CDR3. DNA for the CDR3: TGTGCTAGCAGCCGGGGGCGGGACAGGGGTGCCTTATGGGGAAACACCATATATTTT. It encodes CASSRGRDRGALWGNTIYF.

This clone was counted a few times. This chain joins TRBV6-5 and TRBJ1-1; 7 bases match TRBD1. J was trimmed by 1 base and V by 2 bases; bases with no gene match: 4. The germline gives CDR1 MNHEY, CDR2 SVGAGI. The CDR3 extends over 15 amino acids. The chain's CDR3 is CASSYTRTGNTEAFF. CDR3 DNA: TGTGCCAGCAGTTACACCCGGACAGGGAACACTGAAGCTTTCTTT.

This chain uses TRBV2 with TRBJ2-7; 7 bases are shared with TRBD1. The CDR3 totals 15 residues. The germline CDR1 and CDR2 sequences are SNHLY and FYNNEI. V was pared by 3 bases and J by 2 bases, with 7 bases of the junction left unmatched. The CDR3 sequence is CASSEGAGGTYEQYF. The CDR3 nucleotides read TGTGCCAGCAGTGAGGGGGCAGGGGGTACCTACGAGCAGTACTTC. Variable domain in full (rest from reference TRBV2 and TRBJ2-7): EPEVTQTPSHQVTQMGQEVILRCVPISNHLYFYWYRQILGQKVEFLVSFYNNEISEKSEIFDDQFSVERPDGSNFTLKIRSTKLEDSAMYFCASSEGAGGTYEQYFGPGTRLTVT.

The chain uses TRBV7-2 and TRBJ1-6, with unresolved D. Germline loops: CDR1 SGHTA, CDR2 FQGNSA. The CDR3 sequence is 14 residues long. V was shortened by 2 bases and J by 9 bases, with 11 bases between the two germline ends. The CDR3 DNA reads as TGTGCCAGCAGCTTAACCGGGATTCTTTCACCCCTCCACTTT. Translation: CASSLTGILSPLHF.

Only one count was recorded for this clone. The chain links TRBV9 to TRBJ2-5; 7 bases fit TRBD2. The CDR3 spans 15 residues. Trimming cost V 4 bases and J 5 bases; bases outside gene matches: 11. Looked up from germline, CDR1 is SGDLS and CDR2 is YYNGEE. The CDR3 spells CASSYGGGAGETQYF. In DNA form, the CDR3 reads TGTGCCAGCAGCTATGGGGGAGGGGCTGGTGAGACCCAGTACTTC. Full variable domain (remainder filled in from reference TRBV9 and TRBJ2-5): DSGVTQTPKHLITATGQRVTLRCSPRSGDLSVYWYQQSLDQGLQFLIQYYNGEERAKGNILERFSAQQFPDLHSELNLSSLELGDSALYFCASSYGGGAGETQYFGPGTRLLVL.